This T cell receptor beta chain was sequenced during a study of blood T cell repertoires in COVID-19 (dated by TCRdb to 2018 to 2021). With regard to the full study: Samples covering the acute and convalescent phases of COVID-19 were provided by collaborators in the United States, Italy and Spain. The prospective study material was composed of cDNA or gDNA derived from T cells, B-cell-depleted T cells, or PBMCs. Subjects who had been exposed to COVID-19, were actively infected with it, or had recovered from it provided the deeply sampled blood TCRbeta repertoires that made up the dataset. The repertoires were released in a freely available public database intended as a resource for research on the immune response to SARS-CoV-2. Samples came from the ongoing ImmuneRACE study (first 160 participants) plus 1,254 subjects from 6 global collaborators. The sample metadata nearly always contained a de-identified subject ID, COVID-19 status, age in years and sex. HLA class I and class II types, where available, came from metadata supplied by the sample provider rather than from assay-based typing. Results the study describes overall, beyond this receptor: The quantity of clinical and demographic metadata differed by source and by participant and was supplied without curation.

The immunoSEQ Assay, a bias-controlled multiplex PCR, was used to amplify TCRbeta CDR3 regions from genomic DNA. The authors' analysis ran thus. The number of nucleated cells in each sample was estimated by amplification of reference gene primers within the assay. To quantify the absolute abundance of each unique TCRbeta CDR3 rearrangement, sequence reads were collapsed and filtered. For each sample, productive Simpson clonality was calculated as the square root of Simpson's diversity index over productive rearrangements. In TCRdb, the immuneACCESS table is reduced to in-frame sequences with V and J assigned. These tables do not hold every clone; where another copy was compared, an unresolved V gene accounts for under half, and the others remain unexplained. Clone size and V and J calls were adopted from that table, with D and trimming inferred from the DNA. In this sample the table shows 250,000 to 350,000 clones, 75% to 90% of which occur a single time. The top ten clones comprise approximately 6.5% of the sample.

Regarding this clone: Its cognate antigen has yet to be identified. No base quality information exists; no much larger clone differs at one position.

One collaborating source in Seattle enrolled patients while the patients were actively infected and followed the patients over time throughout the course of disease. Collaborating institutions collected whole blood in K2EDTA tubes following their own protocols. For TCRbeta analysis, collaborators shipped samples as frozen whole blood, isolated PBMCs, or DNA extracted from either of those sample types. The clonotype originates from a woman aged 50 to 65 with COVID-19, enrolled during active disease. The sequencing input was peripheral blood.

The CDR3 is CAMDTYGYTF. DNA sequence: TGTGCCATGGACACCTATGGCTACACCTTC. Here the chain combines TRBV30 and TRBJ1-2, with a tentative D gene TRBD1 over 5 matching bases. The germline ends are 8 bases apart after V is trimmed by 8 bases and J by 4 bases. For CDR1 and CDR2, the germline V gene (reference sequence) lists GTSNPN and SVGIG. From the cysteine through the phenylalanine, the CDR3 covers 10 amino acids. Only the CDR3 region is kept as DNA, spanning 30 bases read in frame from base 1. Reference TRBV30 and TRBJ1-2 proteins supply the regions before and after the CDR3; the full variable domain is: SQTIHQWPATLVQPVGSPLSLECTVEGTSNPNLYWYRQAAGRGLQLLFYSVGIGQISSEVPQNLSASRPQDRQFILSSKKLLLSDSGFYLCAMDTYGYTFGSGTRLTVV.